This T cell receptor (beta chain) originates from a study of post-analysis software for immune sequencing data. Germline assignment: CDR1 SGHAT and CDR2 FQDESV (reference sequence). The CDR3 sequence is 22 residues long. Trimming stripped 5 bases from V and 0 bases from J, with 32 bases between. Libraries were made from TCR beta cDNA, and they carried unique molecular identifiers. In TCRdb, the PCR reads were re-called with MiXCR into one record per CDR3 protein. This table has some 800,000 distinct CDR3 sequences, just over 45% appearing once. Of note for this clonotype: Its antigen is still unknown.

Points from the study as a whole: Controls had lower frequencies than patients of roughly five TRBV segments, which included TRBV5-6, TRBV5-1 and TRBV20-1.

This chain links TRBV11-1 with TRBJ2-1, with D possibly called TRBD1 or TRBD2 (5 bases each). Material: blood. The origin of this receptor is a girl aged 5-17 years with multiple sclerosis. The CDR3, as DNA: TGTGCCAGCAGCCTACTACCCTTTGTTGGGACCAACTCGCCTAGCTCCTACAATGAGCAGTTCTTC. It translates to CASSLLPFVGTNSPSSYNEQFF.